The next 5 T cell receptor beta chains were all read from a single sample in a study of shared clonotypes between healthy human individuals. Assay used: immunoSEQ multiplex PCR; TCRdb lists only in-frame clones, some missing. The sample includes about 510,000 clones, 90% to 96% of them seen just once. The sequenced sample consisted of naive CD4+ T cells sorted from blood. As to subset: CD45RA+ positively selected. These receptors all stem from a woman in her 30s in good health.

This clone appeared once. The chain uses TRBV20-1 and TRBJ2-1; D is undetermined. Germline V gene data show CDR1 as DFQATT and CDR2 as SNEGSKA (reference sequence). Between the trimmed V and J ends, which lost 4 bases and 6 bases, there was a span of 4 bases. The CDR3 is made up of 10 amino acids. CDR3: CSAKGNEQFF. CDR3 sequence (DNA): TGCAGTGCTAAGGGCAATGAGCAGTTCTTC.

The table lists this clone with a count of one. V is TRBV15 and J is TRBJ2-1; D call uncertain. V dropped 0 bases and J dropped 10 bases, with 10 bases sitting between them. The CDR3 has 13 amino acids. Germline CDR1 is LNHNV and CDR2 is YYDKDF (reference sequence). This chain's CDR3 is CATSRDSRVEQFF. The CDR3 nucleotides read TGTGCCACCAGCAGAGATTCGCGAGTAGAGCAGTTCTTC. Variable domain in full (rest from reference TRBV15 and TRBJ2-1): DAMVIQNPRYQVTQFGKPVTLSCSQTLNHNVMYWYQQKSSQAPKLLFHYYDKDFNNEADTPDNFQSRRPNTSFCFLDIRSPGLGDTAMYLCATSRDSRVEQFFGPGTRLTVL.

This sequence joins TRBV2 and TRBJ2-5; 10 bases align to TRBD2. Germline CDR1 and CDR2: SNHLY and FYNNEI. The junction had 0 bases not matched to a gene; V was cut back by 3 bases and J by 2 bases. This CDR3 has 14 residues. Written as DNA, the CDR3 is TGTGCCAGCAGTGAGGGACTAGCGCAAGAGACCCAGTACTTC. Its translation is CASSEGLAQETQYF.

V gene TRBV28 combines with J gene TRBJ2-7; D not resolved. The V gene's germline CDR1 is MDHEN and CDR2 SYDVKM. This CDR3 comprises 10 residues. Trimming left V 10 bases short and J 4 bases short, with 8 bases between. The CDR3 loop reads CATFAYEQYF. CDR3 DNA sequence: TGTGCCACCTTCGCATACGAGCAGTACTTC.

The chain recombines TRBV9 with TRBJ1-4; possibly TRBD1 for D (6 bases). CDR1 SGDLS and CDR2 YYNGEE come from the germline V gene. The V end was cut by 0 bases, the J end by 5 bases, with 11 bases between. This CDR3 comprises 15 residues. The CDR3 sequence: CASSVGPGENEKLFF. CDR3 nucleotide sequence: TGTGCCAGCAGCGTAGGCCCAGGGGAGAATGAAAAACTGTTTTTT.